This T cell receptor (beta chain) was identified during a study of blood T cells in healthy people across ages. Study conclusions and caveats: The study found more naive CD4+ cells and higher diversity in long-lived than aged donors. Because sorting was not performed, PBMCs prevented conclusive naive versus antigen-experienced comparison.

Then a second PCR, running roughly 7 to 11 cycles, was carried out with a sample-barcoded 5' primer and a J-beta primer mix. Every cDNA was tagged by a template-switch adaptor with 12 random nucleotides. In TCRdb, the 5' RACE reads were re-called with MiXCR into one record per CDR3 protein. The data contain 730,000 or so distinct CDR3 sequences, roughly 45% of them seen just once; the ten biggest clones take up 20% to 25%. Isolating PBMCs gave at least 7 million of these cells per sample. Trimming removed 3 bases at V and 9 bases at J, with 11 bases between. The CDR3 contains 13 residues. Germline CDR1 KGHDR, CDR2 SFDVKD. This clonotype was observed at least ten times. What it binds is unknown.

The sample taken for sequencing was blood. J is TRBJ2-1 and V is TRBV24-1; tentative D call: TRBD1 (5 bases). This receptor was identified in a woman aged 60-70 years in good health. The CDR3 reads CATSDGAQGEQFF. The CDR3 region has the DNA TGTGCCACCAGTGATGGTGCGCAGGGTGAGCAGTTCTTC.